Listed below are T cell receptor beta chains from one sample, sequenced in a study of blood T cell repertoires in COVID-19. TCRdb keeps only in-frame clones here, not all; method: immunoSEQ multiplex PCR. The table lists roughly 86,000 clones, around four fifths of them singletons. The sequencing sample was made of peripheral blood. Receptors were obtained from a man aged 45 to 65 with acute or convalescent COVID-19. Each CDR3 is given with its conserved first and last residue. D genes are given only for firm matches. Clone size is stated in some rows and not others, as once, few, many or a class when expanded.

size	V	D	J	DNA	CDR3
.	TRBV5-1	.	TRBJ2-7	TGCGCCAGCAGCTTACTCGTTTCCCCCTCCTACGAGCAGTACTTC	CASSLLVSPSYEQYF
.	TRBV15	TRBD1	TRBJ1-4	TGTGCCACCAGCAGATCACAGGGGGAGGAAAAACTGTTTTTT	CATSRSQGEEKLFF
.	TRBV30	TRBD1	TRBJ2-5	TGTGCCTGGAGTGGACAGGGGGCATGGGAGACCCAGTACTTC	CAWSGQGAWETQYF
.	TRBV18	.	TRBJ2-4	TGTGCCAGCTCACCCCCGAATTCCCGATTGGAGGGAAACATTCAGTACTTC	CASSPPNSRLEGNIQYF
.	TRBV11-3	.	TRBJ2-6	TGTGCCAGCAGTATATCGCAGGGTCCTGGGGCCAACGTCCTGACTTTC	CASSISQGPGANVLTF
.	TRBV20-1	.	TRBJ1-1	TGCAGTGCTAAACGGGGCACTGAAGCTTTCTTT	CSAKRGTEAFF
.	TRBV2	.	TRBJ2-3	TGTGCCAGCAGTGGGGGGGAAGGGAGGACAGATACGCAGTATTTT	CASSGGEGRTDTQYF
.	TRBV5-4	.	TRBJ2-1	TGTGCCAGCAGCGTAGCCTACAATGAGCAGTTCTTC	CASSVAYNEQFF
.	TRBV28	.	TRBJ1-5	TGTGCCAGCCTCAACCCAGGTTGGCCCCAGCATTTT	CASLNPGWPQHF
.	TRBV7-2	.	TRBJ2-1	TGTGCCAGCAGCCTACAGGGTGGTGAGCAGTTCTTC	CASSLQGGEQFF
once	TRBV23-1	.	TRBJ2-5	TGCGCCAGCAGTCACCCCCAAGGACAGACATTACAAGAGACCCAGTACTTC	CASSHPQGQTLQETQYF
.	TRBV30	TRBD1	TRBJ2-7	TGTGCCTGGGGACAGGGTGGGTACGAGCAGTACTTC	CAWGQGGYEQYF
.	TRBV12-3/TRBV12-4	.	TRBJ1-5	TGTGCCAGCAGCAGGACAGCCAATCAGCCCCAGCATTTT	CASSRTANQPQHF
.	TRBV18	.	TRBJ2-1	TGTGCCAGCTCACCTGCGACACCCAGACACTACAATGAGCAGTTCTTC	CASSPATPRHYNEQFF
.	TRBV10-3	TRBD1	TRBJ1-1	TGTGCCATCAGTGAAATACAGGGGATGAACACTGAAGCTTTCTTT	CAISEIQGMNTEAFF
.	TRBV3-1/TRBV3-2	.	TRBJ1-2	TGTGCCAGCAGCCAAGAATGGGGAGGGACCTATGGCTACACCTTC	CASSQEWGGTYGYTF
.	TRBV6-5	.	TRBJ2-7	TGTGCCAGCACCGAAAGACAGTTGGGCACCTACGAGCAGTACTTC	CASTERQLGTYEQYF
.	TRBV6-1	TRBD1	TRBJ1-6	TGTGCCAGCAGTGAAGTCAGGACAGGGGGCCAGTCACCCCTCCACTTT	CASSEVRTGGQSPLHF
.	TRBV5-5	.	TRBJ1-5	TGTGCCAGCAGCTTGTCTACAGTCAATCAGCCCCAGCATTTT	CASSLSTVNQPQHF
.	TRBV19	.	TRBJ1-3	TGTGCCAGTAGTTCTCCAGCTGGAAACACCATATATTTT	CASSSPAGNTIYF
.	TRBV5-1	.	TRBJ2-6	TGCGCCAGCAGCTTGGAGTTGGCCTCTGGGGCCAACGTCCTGACTTTC	CASSLELASGANVLTF
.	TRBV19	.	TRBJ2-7	TGTGCCAGTGCTCAGGTGGGGGGCTCCTACGAGCAGTACTTC	CASAQVGGSYEQYF
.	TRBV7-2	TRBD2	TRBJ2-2	TGTGCCAGCAGCTTAGCGGGACTAGCGGGAGGCGCCGGGGAGCTGTTTTTT	CASSLAGLAGGAGELFF
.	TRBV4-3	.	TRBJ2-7	TGCGCCAGCAGCCAAGATCTCTCCGAGCAGTACTTC	CASSQDLSEQYF
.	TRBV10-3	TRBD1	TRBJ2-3	TGTGCCATCAGTGATCACGGACAGGGAAGCACAGATACGCAGTATTTT	CAISDHGQGSTDTQYF
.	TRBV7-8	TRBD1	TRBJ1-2	TGTGCCAGCAGCCCGGGGACAGGGGATTATGGCTACACCTTC	CASSPGTGDYGYTF
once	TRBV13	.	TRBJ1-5	TGTGCCAGCAGCTACTCAAATAGCAATCAGCCCCAGCATTTT	CASSYSNSNQPQHF
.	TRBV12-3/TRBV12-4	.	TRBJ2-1	TGTGCCACCCAAATGGGGAGAGGATTTGAGCAGTTCTTC	CATQMGRGFEQFF
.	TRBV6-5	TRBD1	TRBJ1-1	TGTGCCACCCTAACTACAGGGGGCGCGGACACTGAAGCTTTCTTT	CATLTTGGADTEAFF
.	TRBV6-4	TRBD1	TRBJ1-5	TGTGCCAGCAGCCCCGGACAGGGGGCAAATCAGCCCCAGCATTTT	CASSPGQGANQPQHF
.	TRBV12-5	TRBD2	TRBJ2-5	TGTGCTAGTGCCCGGACTAGCGGGGGATCCCAAGAGACCCAGTACTTC	CASARTSGGSQETQYF
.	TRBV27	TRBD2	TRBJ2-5	TGTGCCAGCAGCGGACTAGCGGGAGAAGAGACCCAGTACTTC	CASSGLAGEETQYF
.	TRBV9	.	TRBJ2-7	TGTGCCAGCAGCCCAGGGGCGGAGTCTGCCTACGAGCAGTACTTC	CASSPGAESAYEQYF
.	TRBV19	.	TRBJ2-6	TGTGCCAGTAGTTCCCCCCGGGGTGGGGGGACCGCGATGGGAACTGGGGCCAACGTCCTGACTTTC	CASSSPRGGGTAMGTGANVLTF
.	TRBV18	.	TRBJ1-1	TGTGCCAGCTCACCCTTGGCCCCCACTGAAGCTTTCTTT	CASSPLAPTEAFF
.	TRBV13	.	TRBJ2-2	TGTGCCAGCAGCTTAGTTGTCAGACAAACCGGGGAGCTGTTTTTT	CASSLVVRQTGELFF
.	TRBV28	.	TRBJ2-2	TGTGCCAGCAGCTACGGAGGCGCGGGCACCGGGGAGCTGTTTTTT	CASSYGGAGTGELFF
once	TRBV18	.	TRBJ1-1	TGTGCCAGCTCACGACAGCTTGGCAGGGCTGAAGCTTTCTTT	CASSRQLGRAEAFF
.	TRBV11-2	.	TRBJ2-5	TGTGCCAGCAGCTTAGCACAGTACAGAGTAACCCAGTACTTC	CASSLAQYRVTQYF
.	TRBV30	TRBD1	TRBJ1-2	TGTGCCTGGAGTCCAAGGGACAGCGCAAGCTATGGCTACACCTTC	CAWSPRDSASYGYTF
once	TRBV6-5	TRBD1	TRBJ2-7	TGTGCCAGCAGCGGACAGGGGCCGGGGGAGCAGTACTTC	CASSGQGPGEQYF
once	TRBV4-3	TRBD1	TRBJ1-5	TGCGCCAGCAGCCCCTCACAGGGGGGCAATCAGCCCCAGCATTTT	CASSPSQGGNQPQHF
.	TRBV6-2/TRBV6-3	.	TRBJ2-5	TGTGCCAGCAGTCAGCAAGAGACCCAGTACTTC	CASSQQETQYF
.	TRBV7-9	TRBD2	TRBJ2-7	TGTGCCAGCAGCTTAGTAGAGGCTAGCGGGACCTACGAGCAGTACTTC	CASSLVEASGTYEQYF
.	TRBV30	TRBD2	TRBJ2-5	TGTGCCTGGATGGATGCGGGGGGAGTTGAGACCCAGTACTTC	CAWMDAGGVETQYF
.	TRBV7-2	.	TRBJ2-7	TGTGCCAGCAGCCCCCGCAGGGGCCTTTACGAGCAGTACTTC	CASSPRRGLYEQYF
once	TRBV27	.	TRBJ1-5	TGTGCCAGCGGACGTGGCAGGGGAGATCAGCCCCAGCATTTT	CASGRGRGDQPQHF
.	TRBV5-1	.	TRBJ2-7	TGCGCCAGCAGCTTGGAGGCGGCCCGGGGCGAGCAGTACTTC	CASSLEAARGEQYF
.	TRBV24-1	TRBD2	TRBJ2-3	TGTGCCACCAGATCCGGGACTAGCGGGAGAAAGACGCAGTATTTT	CATRSGTSGRKTQYF
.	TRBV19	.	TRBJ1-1	TGTGCCAGTAGATCTTTCTCAGGCGAGAACACTGAAGCTTTCTTT	CASRSFSGENTEAFF
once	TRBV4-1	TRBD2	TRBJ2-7	TGCGCCAGCAGCCGCGGACTAGCGGGGGCCCCGGACTTC	CASSRGLAGAPDF
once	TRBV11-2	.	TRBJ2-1	TGTGCCAGCAGCCCGCGGGGCGTGTTGAGGAATGAGCAGTTCTTC	CASSPRGVLRNEQFF
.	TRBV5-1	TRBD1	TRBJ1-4	TGCGCCAGCAGCGTAGGGACAGCAACTAATGAAAAACTGTTTTTT	CASSVGTATNEKLFF
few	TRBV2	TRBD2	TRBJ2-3	TGTGCCAGCAGACAACTAGCGGGGGGCACAGATACGCAGTATTTT	CASRQLAGGTDTQYF
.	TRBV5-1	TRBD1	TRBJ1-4	TGCGCCAGCAGCATAAACAGGGGAATCAATGAAAAACTGTTTTTT	CASSINRGINEKLFF
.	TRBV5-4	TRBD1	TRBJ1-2	TGTGCCAGCATCATGGACAGGGTGGGAGGCTACACCTTC	CASIMDRVGGYTF
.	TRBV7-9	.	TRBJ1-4	TGTGCCAGCAGCTTAGCAGGGGCCGTTGCGTTCAATGAAAAACTGTTTTTT	CASSLAGAVAFNEKLFF
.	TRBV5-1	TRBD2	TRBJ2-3	TGCGCCAGCAGCTTAGGTAGCGGGGGGAGCACAGATACGCAGTATTTT	CASSLGSGGSTDTQYF
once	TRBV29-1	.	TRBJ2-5	TGCAGCGTCCACCGAGGGGGGGCCCAGCCCCAAGAGACCCAGTACTTC	CSVHRGGAQPQETQYF